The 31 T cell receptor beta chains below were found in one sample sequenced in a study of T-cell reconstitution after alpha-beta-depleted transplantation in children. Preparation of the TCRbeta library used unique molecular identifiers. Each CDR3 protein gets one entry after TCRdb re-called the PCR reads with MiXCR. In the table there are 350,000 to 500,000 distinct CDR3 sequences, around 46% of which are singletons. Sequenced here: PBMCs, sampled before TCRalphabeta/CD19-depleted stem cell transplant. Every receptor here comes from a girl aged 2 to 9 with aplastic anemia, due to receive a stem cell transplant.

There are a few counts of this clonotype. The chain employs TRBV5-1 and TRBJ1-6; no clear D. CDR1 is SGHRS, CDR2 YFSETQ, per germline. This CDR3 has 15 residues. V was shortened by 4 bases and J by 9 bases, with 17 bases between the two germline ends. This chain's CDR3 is CASSLFHAGRSPLHF. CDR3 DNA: TGCGCCAGCAGCCTTTTCCACGCCGGGCGTTCACCCCTCCACTTT.

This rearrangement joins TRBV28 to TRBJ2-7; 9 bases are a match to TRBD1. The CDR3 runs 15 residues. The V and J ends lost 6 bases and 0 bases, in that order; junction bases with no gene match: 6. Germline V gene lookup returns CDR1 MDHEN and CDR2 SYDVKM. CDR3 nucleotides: TGTGCCAGCAGACAAACGGGACAGGGCTCCTACGAGCAGTACTTC. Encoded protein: CASRQTGQGSYEQYF.

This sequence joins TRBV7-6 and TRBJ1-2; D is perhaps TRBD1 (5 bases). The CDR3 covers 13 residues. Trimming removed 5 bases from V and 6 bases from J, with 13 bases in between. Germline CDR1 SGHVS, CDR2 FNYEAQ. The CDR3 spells CASSPPGSHGYTF. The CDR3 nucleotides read TGTGCCAGCAGCCCCCCAGGGTCCCATGGCTACACCTTC.

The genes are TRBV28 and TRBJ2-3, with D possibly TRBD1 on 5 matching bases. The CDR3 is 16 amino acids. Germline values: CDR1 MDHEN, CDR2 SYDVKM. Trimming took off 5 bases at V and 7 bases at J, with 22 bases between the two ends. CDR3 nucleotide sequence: TGTGCCAGCAGTACCCAGGACAAGGGCGTTTTGAATACGCAGTATTTT. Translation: CASSTQDKGVLNTQYF.

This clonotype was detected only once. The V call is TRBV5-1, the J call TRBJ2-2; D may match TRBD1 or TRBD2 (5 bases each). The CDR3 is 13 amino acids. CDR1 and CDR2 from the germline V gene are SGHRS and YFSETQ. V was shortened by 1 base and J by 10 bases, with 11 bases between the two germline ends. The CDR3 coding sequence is TGCGCCAGCAGCTTGAATGGGGGTCCGGAGCTGTTTTTT. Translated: CASSLNGGPELFF.

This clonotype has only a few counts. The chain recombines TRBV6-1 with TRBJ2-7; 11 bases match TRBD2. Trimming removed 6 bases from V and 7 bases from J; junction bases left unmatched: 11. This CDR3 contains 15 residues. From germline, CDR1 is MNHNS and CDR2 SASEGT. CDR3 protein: CASRPDTSGSYEQYF. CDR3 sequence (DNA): TGTGCCAGCAGGCCGGACACTAGCGGGAGTTATGAGCAGTACTTC.

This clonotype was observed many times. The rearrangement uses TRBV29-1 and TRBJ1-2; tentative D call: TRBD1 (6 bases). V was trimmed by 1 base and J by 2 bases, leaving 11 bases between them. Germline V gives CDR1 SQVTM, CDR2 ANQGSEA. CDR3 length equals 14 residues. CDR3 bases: TGCAGCGTTGAAGTTGAGACAGGAAACTATGGCTACACCTTC. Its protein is CSVEVETGNYGYTF.

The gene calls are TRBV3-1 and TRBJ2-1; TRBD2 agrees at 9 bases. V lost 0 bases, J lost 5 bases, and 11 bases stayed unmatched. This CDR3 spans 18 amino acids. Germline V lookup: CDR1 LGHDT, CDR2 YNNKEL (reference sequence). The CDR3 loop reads CASSQDYPAGGLDNEQFF. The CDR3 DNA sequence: TGTGCCAGCAGCCAAGATTACCCAGCGGGAGGTTTAGACAATGAGCAGTTCTTC.

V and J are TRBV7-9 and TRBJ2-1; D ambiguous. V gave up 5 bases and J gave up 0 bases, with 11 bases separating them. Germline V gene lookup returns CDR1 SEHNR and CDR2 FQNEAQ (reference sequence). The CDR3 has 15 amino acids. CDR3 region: CASSPRLGSYNEQFF. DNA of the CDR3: TGTGCCAGCAGCCCGCGACTGGGCTCCTACAATGAGCAGTTCTTC.

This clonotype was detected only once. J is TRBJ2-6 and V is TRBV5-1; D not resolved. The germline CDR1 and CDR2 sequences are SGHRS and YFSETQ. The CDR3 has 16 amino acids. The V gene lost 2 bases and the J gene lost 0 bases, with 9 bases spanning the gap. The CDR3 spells CASSLWSGSGANVLTF. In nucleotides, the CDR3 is TGCGCCAGCAGCTTATGGTCCGGCTCTGGGGCCAACGTCCTGACTTTC. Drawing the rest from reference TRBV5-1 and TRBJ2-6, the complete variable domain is KAGVTQTPRYLIKTRGQQVTLSCSPISGHRSVSWYQQTPGQGLQFLFEYFSETQRNKGNFPGRFSGRQFSNSRSEMNVSTLELGDSALYLCASSLWSGSGANVLTFGAGSRLTVL.

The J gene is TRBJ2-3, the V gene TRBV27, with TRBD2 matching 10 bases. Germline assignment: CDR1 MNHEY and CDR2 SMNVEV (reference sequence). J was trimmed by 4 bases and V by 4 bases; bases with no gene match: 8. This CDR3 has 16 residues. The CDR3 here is CASSSLAGLLPDTQYF. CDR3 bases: TGTGCCAGCAGTTCACTAGCGGGGCTACTCCCAGATACGCAGTATTTT.

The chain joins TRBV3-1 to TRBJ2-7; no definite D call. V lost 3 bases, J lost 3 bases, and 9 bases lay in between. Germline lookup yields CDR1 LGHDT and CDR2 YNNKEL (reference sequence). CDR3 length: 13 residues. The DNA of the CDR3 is TGTGCCAGCAGCCATGTCGGCAACTACGAGCAGTACTTC. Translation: CASSHVGNYEQYF.

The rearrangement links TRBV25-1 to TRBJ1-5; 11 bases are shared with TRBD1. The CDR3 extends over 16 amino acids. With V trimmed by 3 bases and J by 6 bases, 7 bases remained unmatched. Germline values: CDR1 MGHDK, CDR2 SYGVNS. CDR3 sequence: CASSDRTGGAGQPQHF. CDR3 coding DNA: TGTGCCAGCAGTGACAGGACAGGGGGCGCGGGTCAGCCCCAGCATTTT.

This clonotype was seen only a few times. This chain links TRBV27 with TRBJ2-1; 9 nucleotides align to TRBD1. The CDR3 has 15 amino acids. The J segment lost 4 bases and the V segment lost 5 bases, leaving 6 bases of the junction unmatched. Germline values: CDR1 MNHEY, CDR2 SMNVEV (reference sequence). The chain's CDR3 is CASSLTGGQYNEQFF. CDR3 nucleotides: TGTGCCAGCAGTCTGACAGGGGGTCAATACAATGAGCAGTTCTTC.

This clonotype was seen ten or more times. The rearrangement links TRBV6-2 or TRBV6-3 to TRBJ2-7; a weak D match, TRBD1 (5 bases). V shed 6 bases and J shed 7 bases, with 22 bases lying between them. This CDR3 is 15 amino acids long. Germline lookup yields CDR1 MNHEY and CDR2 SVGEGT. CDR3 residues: CASSNKGPGPPEQYF. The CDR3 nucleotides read TGTGCCAGCAGCAACAAGGGGCCAGGTCCTCCGGAGCAGTACTTC.

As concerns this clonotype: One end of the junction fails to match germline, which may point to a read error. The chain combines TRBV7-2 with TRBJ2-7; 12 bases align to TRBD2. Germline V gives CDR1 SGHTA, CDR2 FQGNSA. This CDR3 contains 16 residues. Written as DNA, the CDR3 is TGTGCCAGCAGATTAGCACTAGCGGGGGGTTCCTACGAGCAGTACTTC. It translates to CASRLALAGGSYEQYF.

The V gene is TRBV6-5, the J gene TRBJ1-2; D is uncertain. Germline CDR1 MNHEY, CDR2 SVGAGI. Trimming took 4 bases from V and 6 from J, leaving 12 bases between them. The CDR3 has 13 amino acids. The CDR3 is CASSLHVKDGYTF. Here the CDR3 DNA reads TGTGCCAGCAGTTTACACGTCAAGGATGGCTACACCTTC.

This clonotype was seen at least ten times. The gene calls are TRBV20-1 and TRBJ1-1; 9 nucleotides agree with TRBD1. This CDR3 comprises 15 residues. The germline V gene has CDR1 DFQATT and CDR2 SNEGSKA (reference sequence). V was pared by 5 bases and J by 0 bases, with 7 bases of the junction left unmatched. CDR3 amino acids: CSASGQGTMNTEAFF. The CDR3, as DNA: TGCAGTGCTTCTGGACAGGGGACCATGAACACTGAAGCTTTCTTT.

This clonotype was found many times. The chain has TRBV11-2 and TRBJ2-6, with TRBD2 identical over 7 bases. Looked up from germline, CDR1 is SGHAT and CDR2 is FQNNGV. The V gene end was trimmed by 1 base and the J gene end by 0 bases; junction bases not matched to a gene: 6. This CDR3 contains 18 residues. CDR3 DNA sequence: TGTGCCAGCAGCTTAGTTGGACGGGGGGTCTCTGGGGCCAACGTCCTGACTTTC. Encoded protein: CASSLVGRGVSGANVLTF.

CDR3 residues: CASSLTGGFYEQYF. The CDR3 DNA is TGTGCCAGCAGTTTAACAGGGGGATTCTACGAGCAGTACTTC. The J gene is TRBJ2-7, the V gene TRBV28; TRBD1 matches at 8 bases. J was trimmed by 3 bases and V by 2 bases; bases with no gene match: 3. CDR3 length: 14 amino acids. Germline values: CDR1 MDHEN, CDR2 SYDVKM.

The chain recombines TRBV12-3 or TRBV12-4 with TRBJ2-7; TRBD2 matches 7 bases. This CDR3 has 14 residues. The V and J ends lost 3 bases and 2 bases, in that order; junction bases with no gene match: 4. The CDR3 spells CASSFPGLTYEQYF. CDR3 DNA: TGTGCCAGCAGTTTTCCGGGACTAACCTACGAGCAGTACTTC.

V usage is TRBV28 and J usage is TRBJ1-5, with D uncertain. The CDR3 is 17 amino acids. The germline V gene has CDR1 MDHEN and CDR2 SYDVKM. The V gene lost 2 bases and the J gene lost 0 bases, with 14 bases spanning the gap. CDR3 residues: CASSLARFGVSNQPQHF. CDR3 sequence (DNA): TGTGCCAGCAGTTTAGCGAGATTTGGAGTTAGCAATCAGCCCCAGCATTTT. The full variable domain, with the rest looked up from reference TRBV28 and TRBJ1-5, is DVKVTQSSRYLVKRTGEKVFLECVQDMDHENMFWYRQDPGLGLRLIYFSYDVKMKEKGDIPEGYSVSREKKERFSLILESASTNQTSMYLCASSLARFGVSNQPQHFGDGTRLSIL.

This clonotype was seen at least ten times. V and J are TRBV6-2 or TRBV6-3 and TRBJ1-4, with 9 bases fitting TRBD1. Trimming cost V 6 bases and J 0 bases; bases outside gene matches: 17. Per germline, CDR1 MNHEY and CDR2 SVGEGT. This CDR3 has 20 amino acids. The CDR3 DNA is TGTGCCAGCAGCCTCACCGCCCCCGGGACAGGGAGTGCAACTAATGAAAAACTGTTTTTT. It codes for CASSLTAPGTGSATNEKLFF.

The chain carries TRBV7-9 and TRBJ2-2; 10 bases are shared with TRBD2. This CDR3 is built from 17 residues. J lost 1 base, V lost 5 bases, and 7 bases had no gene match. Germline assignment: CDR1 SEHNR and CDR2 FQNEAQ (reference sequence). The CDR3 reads CASSPPGLAVNTGELFF. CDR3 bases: TGTGCCAGCAGCCCACCTGGACTAGCGGTGAACACCGGGGAGCTGTTTTTT.

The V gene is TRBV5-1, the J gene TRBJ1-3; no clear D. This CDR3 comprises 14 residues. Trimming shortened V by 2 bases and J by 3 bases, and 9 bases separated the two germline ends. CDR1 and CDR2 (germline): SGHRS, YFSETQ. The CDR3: CASSFLPGGNTIYF. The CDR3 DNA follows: TGCGCCAGCAGCTTTTTACCCGGTGGAAACACCATATATTTT. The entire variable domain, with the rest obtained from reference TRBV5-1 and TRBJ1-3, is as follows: KAGVTQTPRYLIKTRGQQVTLSCSPISGHRSVSWYQQTPGQGLQFLFEYFSETQRNKGNFPGRFSGRQFSNSRSEMNVSTLELGDSALYLCASSFLPGGNTIYFGEGSWLTVV.

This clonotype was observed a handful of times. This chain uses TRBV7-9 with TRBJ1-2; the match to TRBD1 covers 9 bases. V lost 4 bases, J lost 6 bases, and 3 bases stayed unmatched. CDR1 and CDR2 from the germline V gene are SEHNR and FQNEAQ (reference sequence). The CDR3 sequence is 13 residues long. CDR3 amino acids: CASSSRTGDGYTF. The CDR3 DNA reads TGTGCCAGCAGCTCCCGGACAGGGGATGGCTACACCTTC.

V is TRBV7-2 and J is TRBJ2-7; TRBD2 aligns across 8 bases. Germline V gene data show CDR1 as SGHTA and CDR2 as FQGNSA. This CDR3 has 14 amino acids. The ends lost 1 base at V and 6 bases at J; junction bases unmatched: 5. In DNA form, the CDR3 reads TGTGCCAGCAGCTTAGTTGGCGGGAGGCTCGAGCAGTACTTC. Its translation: CASSLVGGRLEQYF.

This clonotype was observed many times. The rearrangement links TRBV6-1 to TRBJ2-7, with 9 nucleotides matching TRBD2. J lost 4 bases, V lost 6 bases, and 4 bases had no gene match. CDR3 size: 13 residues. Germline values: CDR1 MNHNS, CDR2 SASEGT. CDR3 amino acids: CASRETSGYEQYF. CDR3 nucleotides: TGTGCCAGCAGAGAGACTAGCGGTTACGAGCAGTACTTC.

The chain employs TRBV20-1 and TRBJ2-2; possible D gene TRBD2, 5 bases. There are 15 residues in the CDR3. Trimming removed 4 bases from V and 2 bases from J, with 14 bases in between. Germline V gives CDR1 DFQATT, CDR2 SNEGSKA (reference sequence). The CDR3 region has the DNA TGCAGTGCTATTCCGTCGGGAAGAAACACCGGGGAGCTGTTTTTT. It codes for CSAIPSGRNTGELFF.

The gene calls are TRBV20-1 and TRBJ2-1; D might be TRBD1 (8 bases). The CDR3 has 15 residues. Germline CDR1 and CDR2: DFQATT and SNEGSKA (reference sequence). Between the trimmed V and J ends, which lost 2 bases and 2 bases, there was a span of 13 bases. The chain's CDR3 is CSARQQGGAYNEQFF. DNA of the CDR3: TGCAGTGCTAGACAACAGGGGGGGGCCTACAATGAGCAGTTCTTC.

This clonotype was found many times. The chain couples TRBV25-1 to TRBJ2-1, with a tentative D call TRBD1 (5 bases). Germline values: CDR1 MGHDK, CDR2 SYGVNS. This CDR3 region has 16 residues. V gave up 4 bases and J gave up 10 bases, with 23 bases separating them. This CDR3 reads CASSAPQDRSLPEQFF. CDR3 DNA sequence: TGTGCCAGCAGTGCCCCACAGGATCGGTCGCTGCCCGAGCAGTTCTTC.